This note documents a single T cell receptor (beta chain) sequence. Authors' processing steps: From reference gene primer amplification, estimates of nucleated cell counts were derived. TCRdb's copy holds only in-frame clones and misses some; the assay was immunoSEQ multiplex PCR. D and trimming were read from the DNA, whereas the V and J calls and clone size are those reported in that table. The sample has roughly 350,000 clones; 85% are singletons. This record belongs to a study of blood T cell repertoires in COVID-19. Germline V CDR1 and CDR2: GTSNPN, SVGIG (reference sequence). V was clipped by 2 bases and J by 4 bases; unmatched bases: 6. The CDR3 is 14 amino acids.

The rearrangement links TRBV30 to TRBJ1-1; TRBD1 agrees at 8 bases. The source material was peripheral blood. The TCR comes from a woman under 30 with acute or convalescent COVID-19. The CDR3 DNA sequence: TGTGCCTGGAGTACACGAACAGGGGGCACTGAAGCTTTCTTT. Its protein product is CAWSTRTGGTEAFF. The full variable domain, its missing parts supplied by reference TRBV30 and TRBJ1-1, is SQTIHQWPATLVQPVGSPLSLECTVEGTSNPNLYWYRQAAGRGLQLLFYSVGIGQISSEVPQNLSASRPQDRQFILSSKKLLLSDSGFYLCAWSTRTGGTEAFFGQGTRLTVV.